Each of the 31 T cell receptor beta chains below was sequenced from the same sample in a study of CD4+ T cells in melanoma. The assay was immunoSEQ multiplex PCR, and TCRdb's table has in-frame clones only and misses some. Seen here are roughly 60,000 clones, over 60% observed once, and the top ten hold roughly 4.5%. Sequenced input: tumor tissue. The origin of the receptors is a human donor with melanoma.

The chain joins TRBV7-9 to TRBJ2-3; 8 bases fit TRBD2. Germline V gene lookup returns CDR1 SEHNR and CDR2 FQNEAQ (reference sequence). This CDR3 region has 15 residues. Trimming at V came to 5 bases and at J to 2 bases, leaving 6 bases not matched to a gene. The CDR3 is CASSQLAVLTDTQYF. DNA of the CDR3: TGTGCCAGCAGCCAACTAGCGGTCCTCACAGATACGCAGTATTTT.

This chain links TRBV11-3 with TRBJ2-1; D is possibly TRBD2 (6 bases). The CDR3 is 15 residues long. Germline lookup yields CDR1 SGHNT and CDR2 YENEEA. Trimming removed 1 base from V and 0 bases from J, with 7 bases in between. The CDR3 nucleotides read TGTGCCAGCAGCTTAGCACTAGCCTCCTACAATGAGCAGTTCTTC. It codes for CASSLALASYNEQFF.

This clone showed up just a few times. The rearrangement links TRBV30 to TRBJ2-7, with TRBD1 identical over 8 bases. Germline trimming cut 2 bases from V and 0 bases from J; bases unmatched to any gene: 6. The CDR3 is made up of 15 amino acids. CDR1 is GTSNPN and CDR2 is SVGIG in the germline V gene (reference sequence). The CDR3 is CAWSFRTGSSYEQYF. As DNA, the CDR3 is TGTGCCTGGAGTTTCCGGACAGGGAGCTCCTACGAGCAGTACTTC.

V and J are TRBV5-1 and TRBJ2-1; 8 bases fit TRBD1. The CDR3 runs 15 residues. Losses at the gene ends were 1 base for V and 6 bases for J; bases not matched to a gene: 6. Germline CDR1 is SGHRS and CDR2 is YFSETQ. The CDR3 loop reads CASSLRTGQVNEQFF. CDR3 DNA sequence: TGCGCCAGCAGCTTGAGGACAGGGCAAGTCAATGAGCAGTTCTTC.

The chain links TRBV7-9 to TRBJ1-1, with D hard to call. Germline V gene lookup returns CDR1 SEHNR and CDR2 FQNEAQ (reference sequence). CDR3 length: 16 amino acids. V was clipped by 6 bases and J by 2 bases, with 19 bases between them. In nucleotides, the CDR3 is TGTGCCAGCAGTCCGATCCTTAGGCAGGCTAACACTGAAGCTTTCTTT. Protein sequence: CASSPILRQANTEAFF.

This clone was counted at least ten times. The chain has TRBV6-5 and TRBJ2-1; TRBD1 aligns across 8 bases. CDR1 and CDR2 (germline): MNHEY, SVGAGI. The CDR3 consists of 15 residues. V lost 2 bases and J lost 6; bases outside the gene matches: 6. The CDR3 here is CASSYITGGRNEQFF. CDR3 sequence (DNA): TGTGCCAGCAGTTACATAACAGGGGGGCGCAATGAGCAGTTCTTC.

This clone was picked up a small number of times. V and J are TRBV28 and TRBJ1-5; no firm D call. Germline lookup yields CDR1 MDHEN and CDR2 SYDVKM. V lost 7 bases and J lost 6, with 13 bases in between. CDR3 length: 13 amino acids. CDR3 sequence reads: CASTPGFAQPQHF. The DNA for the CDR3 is TGTGCCAGCACCCCGGGATTTGCTCAGCCCCAGCATTTT.

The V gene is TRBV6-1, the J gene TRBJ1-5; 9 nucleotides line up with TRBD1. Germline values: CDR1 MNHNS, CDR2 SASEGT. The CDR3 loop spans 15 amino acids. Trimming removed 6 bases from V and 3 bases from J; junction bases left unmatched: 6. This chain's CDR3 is CASRPGQGLNQPQHF. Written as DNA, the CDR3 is TGTGCCAGCAGACCGGGACAGGGTCTCAATCAGCCCCAGCATTTT.

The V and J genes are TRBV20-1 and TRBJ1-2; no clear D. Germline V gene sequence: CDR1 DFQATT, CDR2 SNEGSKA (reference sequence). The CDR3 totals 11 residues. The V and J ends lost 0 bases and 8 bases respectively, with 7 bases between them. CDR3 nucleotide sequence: TGCAGTGCTAGAGATGGGTTCGGCTACACCTTC. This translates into CSARDGFGYTF.

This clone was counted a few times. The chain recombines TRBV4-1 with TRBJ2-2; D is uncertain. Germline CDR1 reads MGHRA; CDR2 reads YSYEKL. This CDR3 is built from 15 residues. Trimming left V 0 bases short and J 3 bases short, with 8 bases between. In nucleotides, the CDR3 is TGCGCCAGCAGCCAAGAGGCCGCGGACACCGGGGAGCTGTTTTTT. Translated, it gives CASSQEAADTGELFF.

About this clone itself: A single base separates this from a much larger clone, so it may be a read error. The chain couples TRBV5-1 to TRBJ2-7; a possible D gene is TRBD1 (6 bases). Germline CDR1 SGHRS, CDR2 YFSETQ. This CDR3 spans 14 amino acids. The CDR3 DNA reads TGCGCCAGCAGCTTGAAGGACAGAGCCTACGAGCAGTGCTTC. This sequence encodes CASSLKDRAYEQCF.

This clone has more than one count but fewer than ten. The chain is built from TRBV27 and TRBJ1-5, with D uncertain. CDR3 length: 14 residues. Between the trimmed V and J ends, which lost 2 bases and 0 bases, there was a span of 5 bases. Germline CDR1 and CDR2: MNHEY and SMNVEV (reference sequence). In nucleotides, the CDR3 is TGTGCCAGCAGTTTAGGTTATAGCAATCAGCCCCAGCATTTT. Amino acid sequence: CASSLGYSNQPQHF.

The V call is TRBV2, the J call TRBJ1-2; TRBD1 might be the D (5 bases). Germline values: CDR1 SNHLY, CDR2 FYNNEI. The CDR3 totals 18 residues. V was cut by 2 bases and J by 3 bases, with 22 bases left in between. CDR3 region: CASSEWGDLGTLDYGYTF. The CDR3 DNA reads TGTGCCAGCAGTGAATGGGGAGATCTTGGGACTCTAGACTATGGCTACACCTTC.

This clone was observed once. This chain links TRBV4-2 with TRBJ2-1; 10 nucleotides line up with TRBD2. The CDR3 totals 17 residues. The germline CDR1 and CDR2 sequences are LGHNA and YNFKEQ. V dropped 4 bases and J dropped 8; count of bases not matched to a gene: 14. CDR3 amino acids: CASSPSKAGGLVDEQFF. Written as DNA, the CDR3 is TGTGCCAGCAGCCCGTCGAAAGCGGGGGGGCTGGTTGATGAGCAGTTCTTC.

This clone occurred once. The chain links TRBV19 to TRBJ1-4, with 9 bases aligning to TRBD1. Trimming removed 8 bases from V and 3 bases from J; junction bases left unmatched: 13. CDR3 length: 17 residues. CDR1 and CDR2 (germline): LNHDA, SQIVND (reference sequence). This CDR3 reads CASSSLTTGGPNEKLFF. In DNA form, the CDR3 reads TGTGCCAGTTCGAGCTTAACAACAGGGGGCCCTAATGAAAAACTGTTTTTT.

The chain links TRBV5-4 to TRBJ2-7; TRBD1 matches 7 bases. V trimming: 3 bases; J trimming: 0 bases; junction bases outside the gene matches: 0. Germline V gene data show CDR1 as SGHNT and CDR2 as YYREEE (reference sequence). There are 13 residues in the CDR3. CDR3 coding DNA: TGTGCCAGCAGCTCAGGGGGCTCCTACGAGCAGTACTTC. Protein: CASSSGGSYEQYF. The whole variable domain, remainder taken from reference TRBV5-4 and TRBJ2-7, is ETGVTQSPTHLIKTRGQQVTLRCSSQSGHNTVSWYQQALGQGPQFIFQYYREEENGRGNFPPRFSGLQFPNYSSELNVNALELDDSALYLCASSSGGSYEQYFGPGTRLTVT.

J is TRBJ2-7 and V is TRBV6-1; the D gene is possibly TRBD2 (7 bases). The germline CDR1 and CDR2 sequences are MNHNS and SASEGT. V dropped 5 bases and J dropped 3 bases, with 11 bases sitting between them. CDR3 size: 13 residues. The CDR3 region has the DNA TGTGCCAGCAGTAAGGGGGGGGACTACGAGCAGTACTTC. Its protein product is CASSKGGDYEQYF.

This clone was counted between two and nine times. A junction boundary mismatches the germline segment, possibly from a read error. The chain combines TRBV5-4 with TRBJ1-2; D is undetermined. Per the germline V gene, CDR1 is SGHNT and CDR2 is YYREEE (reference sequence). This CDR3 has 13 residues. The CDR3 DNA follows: TGCGCCAGCAGCCCTCGGTTTAACTATGGCTACACCTTC. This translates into CASSPRFNYGYTF.

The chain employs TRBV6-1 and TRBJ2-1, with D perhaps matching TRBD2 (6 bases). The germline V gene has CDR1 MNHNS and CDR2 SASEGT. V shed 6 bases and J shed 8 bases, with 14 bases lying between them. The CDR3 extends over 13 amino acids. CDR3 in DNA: TGTGCCAGCAGGCAGGACCCGGGGGATGAGCAGTTCTTC. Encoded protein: CASRQDPGDEQFF.

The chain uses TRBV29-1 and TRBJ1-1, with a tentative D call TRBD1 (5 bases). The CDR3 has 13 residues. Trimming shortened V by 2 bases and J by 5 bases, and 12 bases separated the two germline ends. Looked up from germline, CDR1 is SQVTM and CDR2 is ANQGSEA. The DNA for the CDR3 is TGCAGCGTTGAACGGGAGAGGGGAACTGAAGCTTTCTTT. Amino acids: CSVERERGTEAFF.

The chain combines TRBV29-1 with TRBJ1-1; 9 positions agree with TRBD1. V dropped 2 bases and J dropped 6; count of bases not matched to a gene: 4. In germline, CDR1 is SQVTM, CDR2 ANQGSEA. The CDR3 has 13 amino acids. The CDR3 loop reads CSVEFGTGPEAFF. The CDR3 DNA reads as TGCAGCGTTGAATTTGGGACAGGGCCTGAAGCTTTCTTT. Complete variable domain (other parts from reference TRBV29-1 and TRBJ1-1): SAVISQKPSRDICQRGTSLTIQCQVDSQVTMMFWYRQQPGQSLTLIATANQGSEATYESGFVIDKFPISRPNLTFSTLTVSNMSPEDSSIYLCSVEFGTGPEAFFGQGTRLTVV.

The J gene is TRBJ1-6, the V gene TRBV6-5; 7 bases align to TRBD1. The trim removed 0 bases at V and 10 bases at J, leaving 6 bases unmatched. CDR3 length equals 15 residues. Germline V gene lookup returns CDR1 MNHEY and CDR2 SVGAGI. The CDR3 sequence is CASSYSTGDSSPLHF. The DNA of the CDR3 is TGTGCCAGCAGTTACTCTACAGGGGACTCGTCACCCCTCCACTTT.

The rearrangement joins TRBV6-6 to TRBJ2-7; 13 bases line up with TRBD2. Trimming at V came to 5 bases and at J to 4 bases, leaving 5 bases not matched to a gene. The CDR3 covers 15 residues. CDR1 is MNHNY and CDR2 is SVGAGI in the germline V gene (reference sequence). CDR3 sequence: CASSTLAGGLYEQYF. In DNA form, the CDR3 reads TGTGCCAGCAGTACACTAGCGGGGGGGCTTTACGAGCAGTACTTC.

The CDR3 DNA follows: TGTGCCAGCAGCTCTTTGGGCTCTGGGGCCAACGTCCTGACTTTC. Translation: CASSSLGSGANVLTF. V gene TRBV7-3 combines with J gene TRBJ2-6; unclear D gene. V lost 4 bases and J 0 bases, leaving 7 bases between the germline ends. The CDR3 loop spans 15 amino acids. Germline V gene sequence: CDR1 SGHTA, CDR2 FQGTGA.

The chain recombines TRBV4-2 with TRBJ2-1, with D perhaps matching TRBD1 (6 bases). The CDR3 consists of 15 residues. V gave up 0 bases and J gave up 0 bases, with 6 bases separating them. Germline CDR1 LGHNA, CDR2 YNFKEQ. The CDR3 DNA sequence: TGTGCCAGCAGCCAAGAACAGGGCTCCTACAATGAGCAGTTCTTC. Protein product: CASSQEQGSYNEQFF.

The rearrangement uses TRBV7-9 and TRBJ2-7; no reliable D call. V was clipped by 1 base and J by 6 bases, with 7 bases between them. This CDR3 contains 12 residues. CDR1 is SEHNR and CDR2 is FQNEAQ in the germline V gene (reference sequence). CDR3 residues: CASSLGSPEQYF. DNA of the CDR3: TGTGCCAGCAGCTTAGGGTCCCCCGAGCAGTACTTC.

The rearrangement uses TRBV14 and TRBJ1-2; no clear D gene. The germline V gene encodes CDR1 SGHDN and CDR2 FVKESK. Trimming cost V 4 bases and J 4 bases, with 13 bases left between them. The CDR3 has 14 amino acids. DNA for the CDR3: TGTGCCAGCAGCCCTGGGTGGGCAGGCTATGGCTACACCTTC. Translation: CASSPGWAGYGYTF.

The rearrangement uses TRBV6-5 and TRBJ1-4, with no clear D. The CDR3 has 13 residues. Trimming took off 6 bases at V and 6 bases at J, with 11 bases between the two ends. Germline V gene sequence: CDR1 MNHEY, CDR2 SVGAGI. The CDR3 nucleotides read TGTGCCAGCAGCCCCGCTGAGGATGAAAAACTGTTTTTT. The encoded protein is CASSPAEDEKLFF.

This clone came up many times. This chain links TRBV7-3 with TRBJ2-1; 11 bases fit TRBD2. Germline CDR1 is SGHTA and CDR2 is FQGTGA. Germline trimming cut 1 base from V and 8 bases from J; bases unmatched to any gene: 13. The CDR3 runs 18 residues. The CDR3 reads CASSLNPSSGGRAYEQFF. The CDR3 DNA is TGTGCCAGCAGCTTAAACCCCTCTAGCGGGGGGCGGGCCTATGAGCAGTTCTTC.

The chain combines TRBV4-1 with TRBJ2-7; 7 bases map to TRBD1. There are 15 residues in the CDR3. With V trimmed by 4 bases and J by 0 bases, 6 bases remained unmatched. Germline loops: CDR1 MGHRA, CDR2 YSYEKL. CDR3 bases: TGCGCCAGCAGCCCCCCGGACAGGCTCTCCTACGAGCAGTACTTC. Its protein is CASSPPDRLSYEQYF.

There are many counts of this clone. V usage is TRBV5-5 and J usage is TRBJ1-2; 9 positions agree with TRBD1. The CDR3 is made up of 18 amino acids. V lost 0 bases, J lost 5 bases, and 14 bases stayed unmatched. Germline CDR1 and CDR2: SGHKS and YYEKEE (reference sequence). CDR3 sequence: CASSLAQGQGFEKYGYTF. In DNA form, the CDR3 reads TGTGCCAGCAGCTTGGCCCAAGGACAGGGGTTTGAGAAGTATGGCTACACCTTC.